The 31 T cell receptor beta chains below come from one sample, sequenced in a study of T cells in Graves' hyperthyroidism and ophthalmopathy. It was RNA transcripts that yielded the amplified TCR beta CDR3 regions. First-round RT-PCR targeting the TCR CDR3 was performed with the HTBI primer set. TCRdb itself ran the multiplex PCR reads through MiXCR, one entry per CDR3 protein. The repertoire includes 280,000 or so distinct CDR3 sequences, about 15% of them detected once, and roughly 31% sits in the top ten. The specimen sequenced was blood. These TCRs come from a woman between 50 and 59 years old with Graves' hyperthyroidism that later progressed to Graves' ophthalmopathy.

The sample holds many counts of this clonotype. The chain uses TRBV7-9 and TRBJ2-1; 9 bases match TRBD2. The CDR3 has 17 amino acids. V shed 1 base, J shed 4 bases, and the junction held 8 bases outside the gene matches. Per germline, CDR1 SEHNR and CDR2 FQNEAQ (reference sequence). CDR3 sequence (DNA): TGTGCCAGCAGCTTAGTCACTAGCGGGCTAGAATACAATGAGCAGTTCTTC. Protein: CASSLVTSGLEYNEQFF.

This clonotype showed up many times. The chain joins TRBV24-1 to TRBJ1-1; 8 positions agree with TRBD1. The CDR3 is 17 residues long. Germline assignment: CDR1 KGHDR and CDR2 SFDVKD. The J segment lost 7 bases and the V segment lost 1 base, leaving 13 bases of the junction unmatched. As DNA, the CDR3 is TGTGCCACCAGTGATTTCCATCCCGGGACAGGAGAGATTGAAGCTTTCTTT. Translating gives CATSDFHPGTGEIEAFF.

This clonotype counts as medium-sized. CDR3 nucleotides: TGTGCCAGCTCACCACCAGTCATGAACACTGAAGCTTTCTTT. Its translation is CASSPPVMNTEAFF. V is TRBV18 and J is TRBJ1-1; unclear D gene. The germline V gene encodes CDR1 KGHSH and CDR2 LQKENI. V was shortened by 0 bases and J by 0 bases, with 5 bases between the two germline ends. The CDR3 runs 14 residues.

In its sample, this clonotype was seen many times. The rearrangement links TRBV30 to TRBJ1-1, with TRBD1 as a possible D gene (5 bases). Germline loops: CDR1 GTSNPN, CDR2 SVGIG (reference sequence). CDR3 length: 13 amino acids. Deletions cut 4 bases from V and 5 bases from J, with 14 bases between. As DNA, the CDR3 is TGTGCCTGGACCGAGGGGCTGTTTACTGAAGCTTTCTTT. It codes for CAWTEGLFTEAFF.

This clonotype was observed many times. V gene TRBV11-2 combines with J gene TRBJ2-3; 11 nucleotides match TRBD2. The CDR3 spans 15 residues. V gave up 4 bases and J gave up 7 bases; unmatched junction bases: 7. Germline V gives CDR1 SGHAT, CDR2 FQNNGV. The CDR3 DNA is TGTGCCAGCAGCTCTATAGCGGGAGGGCCGAATACGCAGTATTTT. It codes for CASSSIAGGPNTQYF. Complete variable domain (other parts from reference TRBV11-2 and TRBJ2-3): EAGVAQSPRYKIIEKRQSVAFWCNPISGHATLYWYQQILGQGPKLLIQFQNNGVVDDSQLPKDRFSAERLKGVDSTLKIQPAKLEDSAVYLCASSSIAGGPNTQYFGPGTRLTVL.

This clonotype has at least ten counts. This chain connects TRBV7-3 to TRBJ2-1; 9 nucleotides align to TRBD2. The CDR3 length is 14 residues. V lost 4 bases to trimming and J lost 7 bases; unmatched junction nucleotides: 5. Germline V lookup: CDR1 SGHTA, CDR2 FQGTGA. This chain's CDR3 is CASSSQSGGNEQFF. The CDR3 DNA reads TGTGCCAGCAGCTCCCAAAGCGGGGGGAATGAGCAGTTCTTC.

The J gene is TRBJ2-1, the V gene TRBV7-3; TRBD1 matches at 9 bases. This CDR3 has 17 residues. V lost 4 bases, J lost 2 bases, and 9 bases stayed unmatched. The germline CDR1 and CDR2 sequences are SGHTA and FQGTGA. The CDR3 DNA reads TGTGCCAGCAGCTATATATTGGACAGGGGCGCCTACAATGAGCAGTTCTTC. Protein: CASSYILDRGAYNEQFF. The variable domain in full, completed from reference TRBV7-3 and TRBJ2-1, reads GAGVSQTPSNKVTEKGKYVELRCDPISGHTALYWYRQSLGQGPEFLIYFQGTGAADDSGLPNDRFFAVRPEGSVSTLKIQRTERGDSAVYLCASSYILDRGAYNEQFFGPGTRLTVL.

This clonotype was recorded at least ten times. V usage is TRBV5-1 and J usage is TRBJ2-1; weak D call: TRBD1 (6 bases). The V end lost 4 bases, the J end lost 10 bases, and 9 bases lay between the germline ends. CDR1 and CDR2 from the germline V gene are SGHRS and YFSETQ. The CDR3 length is 11 residues. The CDR3 bases are TGCGCCAGCAGCCAGGGGACGGAGCAGTTCTTC. It codes for CASSQGTEQFF.

This clonotype was detected many times. The rearrangement uses TRBV7-2 and TRBJ2-7; D may match TRBD1 or TRBD2 (7 bases each). In germline, CDR1 is SGHTA, CDR2 FQGNSA. V was shortened by 1 base and J by 6 bases, with 16 bases between the two germline ends. CDR3 length: 15 amino acids. CDR3 residues: CASSLGAGRGGEQYF. The CDR3 DNA reads TGTGCCAGCAGCTTAGGGGCGGGCAGGGGGGGCGAGCAGTACTTC.

As to this clonotype: A much more abundant neighbour one base away suggests this may be a read error. This chain uses TRBV20-1 with TRBJ2-2; possible D gene TRBD2, 6 bases. The V gene lost 0 bases and the J gene lost 4 bases, with 15 bases spanning the gap. Germline CDR1 is DFQATT and CDR2 is SNEGSKA (reference sequence). This CDR3 contains 16 residues. The CDR3 protein is CSARDRRVAGTGELFF. For the CDR3, the DNA is TGCAGTGCTAGAGATCGGAGGGTCGCGGGCACCGGGGAGCTGTTTTTT.

With regard to this clonotype: A read error may explain this, as a much larger clone is one base away. The chain links TRBV10-3 to TRBJ2-7; D gene unclear. The V gene lost 6 bases and the J gene lost 0 bases, with 12 bases spanning the gap. The germline V gene encodes CDR1 ENHRY and CDR2 SYGVKD. The CDR3 totals 14 residues. CDR3 in DNA: TGTGCCATCAGGGTGGTCGGTCCCTCCTACGAGCAGTACTTC. Its translation: CAIRVVGPSYEQYF.

This clonotype was detected ten times or more. The rearrangement links TRBV28 to TRBJ1-5; 11 bases are a match to TRBD1. CDR1 and CDR2 from the germline V gene are MDHEN and SYDVKM. The trim removed 8 bases at V and 4 bases at J, leaving 10 bases unmatched. The CDR3 sequence is 16 residues long. CDR3 region: CASFGQGAGGNQPQHF. In DNA, the CDR3 is TGTGCCAGCTTCGGACAGGGGGCTGGGGGGAATCAGCCCCAGCATTTT.

The chain is built from TRBV15 and TRBJ2-3, with TRBD2 as a possible D gene (6 bases). Trimming removed 1 base at V and 3 bases at J, with 11 bases between. There are 15 residues in the CDR3. Germline lookup yields CDR1 LNHNV and CDR2 YYDKDF (reference sequence). The CDR3 region is CATSRGGGLTDTQYF. The DNA of the CDR3 is TGTGCCACCAGCAGAGGCGGTGGACTAACAGATACGCAGTATTTT.

This clonotype was seen at least ten times. CDR3 residues: CASSGRGGNYGYTF. The CDR3 DNA follows: TGTGCCAGTTCCGGCAGGGGCGGAAACTATGGCTACACCTTC. This chain links TRBV19 with TRBJ1-2, with D perhaps matching TRBD1 (6 bases). The CDR3 extends over 14 amino acids. Germline CDR1 and CDR2: LNHDA and SQIVND (reference sequence). V gave up 8 bases and J gave up 2 bases, with 15 bases separating them.

This clonotype was counted many times. The J gene is TRBJ2-5, the V gene TRBV15; D is unresolved. V was cut by 5 bases and J by 0 bases, with 7 bases left in between. The CDR3 runs 13 residues. Germline loops: CDR1 LNHNV, CDR2 YYDKDF (reference sequence). The CDR3 is CATSPLYQETQYF. DNA for the CDR3: TGTGCCACCAGCCCTCTGTACCAAGAGACCCAGTACTTC. Full variable domain (rest looked up from reference TRBV15 and TRBJ2-5): DAMVIQNPRYQVTQFGKPVTLSCSQTLNHNVMYWYQQKSSQAPKLLFHYYDKDFNNEADTPDNFQSRRPNTSFCFLDIRSPGLGDTAMYLCATSPLYQETQYFGPGTRLLVL.

This clonotype was found many times. This sequence joins TRBV30 and TRBJ1-1; TRBD1 matches 7 bases. There are 13 residues in the CDR3. In germline, CDR1 is GTSNPN, CDR2 SVGIG (reference sequence). V shed 2 bases and J 3 bases; nucleotides not matched to a gene: 3. CDR3 DNA: TGTGCCTGGAGTTTGGGACAGCACACTGAAGCTTTCTTT. This codes for CAWSLGQHTEAFF.

Regarding this clonotype: A much bigger clone sits one base away, suggesting this may be a read error. The CDR3 sequence is CASSPPSGGGYNEQFF. The CDR3, as DNA: TGTGCCAGCAGCCCCCCTAGCGGGGGGGGCTACAATGAGCAGTTCTTC. The chain links TRBV11-3 to TRBJ2-1; TRBD2 aligns across 12 bases. CDR3 length: 16 residues. Trimming at V came to 5 bases and at J to 3 bases, leaving 5 bases not matched to a gene. Germline V CDR1 and CDR2: SGHNT, YENEEA.

This clonotype was detected only a few times. This chain links TRBV19 with TRBJ1-1; TRBD1 aligns across 11 bases. With 4 bases clipped from V and 3 bases from J, the junction kept 1 base outside the gene matches. The CDR3 consists of 14 residues. CDR1 is LNHDA, CDR2 SQIVND, per germline (reference sequence). The CDR3 sequence: CASSRTGGYTEAFF. The CDR3 DNA is TGTGCCAGTAGTAGGACAGGGGGCTACACTGAAGCTTTCTTT. Full variable domain (missing parts from reference TRBV19 and TRBJ1-1): DGGITQSPKYLFRKEGQNVTLSCEQNLNHDAMYWYRQDPGQGLRLIYYSQIVNDFQKGDIAEGYSVSREKKESFPLTVTSAQKNPTAFYLCASSRTGGYTEAFFGQGTRLTVV.

This clonotype has a count of ten or more. The chain employs TRBV24-1 and TRBJ1-1; D is perhaps TRBD1 (6 bases). The CDR3 runs to 17 residues. The germline V gene encodes CDR1 KGHDR and CDR2 SFDVKD. Trimming took 2 bases from V and 6 from J, leaving 21 bases between them. CDR3 DNA: TGTGCCACCAGTGATTCCCCCCAGGGTGGGAGGGGGGCTGAAGCTTTCTTT. It yields the protein CATSDSPQGGRGAEAFF.

This clonotype appeared many times. This chain links TRBV27 with TRBJ1-2; D is possibly TRBD1 (5 bases). Per the germline V gene, CDR1 is MNHEY and CDR2 is SMNVEV (reference sequence). This CDR3 region has 11 residues. The V end lost 2 bases, the J end lost 7 bases, and 5 bases lay between the germline ends. CDR3 in DNA: TGTGCCAGCAGTTTACAGGGTGGCTACACCTTC. It is translated as CASSLQGGYTF.

This clonotype was observed at least ten times. The rearrangement joins TRBV11-2 to TRBJ2-2, with TRBD1 matching 7 bases. CDR3 length: 17 residues. From germline, CDR1 is SGHAT and CDR2 FQNNGV. With 5 bases clipped from V and 2 bases from J, the junction kept 11 bases outside the gene matches. The chain's CDR3 is CASSPKGQRVNTGELFF. CDR3 nucleotides: TGTGCCAGCAGCCCAAAGGGACAGCGAGTTAACACCGGGGAGCTGTTTTTT.

There are a few counts of this clonotype. V and J are TRBV4-1 and TRBJ2-5; 7 bases line up with TRBD1. There are 12 residues in the CDR3. The ends lost 0 bases at V and 14 bases at J; junction bases unmatched: 6. Germline assignment: CDR1 MGHRA and CDR2 YSYEKL. CDR3: CASSQDRDRTYF. In DNA, the CDR3 is TGCGCCAGCAGCCAAGATCGGGACAGAACATACTTC.

This clonotype came up many times. This chain uses TRBV24-1 with TRBJ2-5; 8 positions match TRBD1. The CDR3 spans 14 residues. With 5 bases clipped from V and 3 bases from J, the junction kept 4 bases outside the gene matches. Per the germline V gene, CDR1 is KGHDR and CDR2 is SFDVKD. The CDR3 DNA sequence: TGTGCCACCAGTGCCAGGGGGCGGGAAGAGACCCAGTACTTC. As protein: CATSARGREETQYF.

This clonotype was picked up many times. The genes are TRBV20-1 and TRBJ1-5, with D possibly TRBD1 on 5 matching bases. Trimming pared 4 bases from V and 6 bases from J, leaving 10 bases between. CDR1 and CDR2 (germline): DFQATT, SNEGSKA (reference sequence). The CDR3 runs 12 residues. The CDR3 here is CSAIAGFQPQHF. The CDR3 region has the DNA TGCAGTGCTATCGCAGGGTTTCAGCCCCAGCATTTT.

This clonotype was recorded at least ten times. The rearrangement joins TRBV28 to TRBJ1-1, with no clear D. Trimming took off 7 bases at V and 1 base at J, with 16 bases between the two ends. CDR3 length: 15 amino acids. Germline V gives CDR1 MDHEN, CDR2 SYDVKM. The chain's CDR3 is CASTMAYKGNTEAFF. DNA for the CDR3: TGTGCCAGCACCATGGCGTACAAGGGGAACACTGAAGCTTTCTTT.

The rearrangement links TRBV29-1 to TRBJ1-1; the match to TRBD1 covers 11 bases. The CDR3 consists of 14 residues. The germline V gene has CDR1 SQVTM and CDR2 ANQGSEA. V shed 7 bases and J 6 bases; nucleotides not matched to a gene: 10. CDR3 amino acids: CSAIRGQGASEAFF. In DNA form, the CDR3 reads TGCAGCGCCATACGAGGACAGGGGGCTTCTGAAGCTTTCTTT.

This clonotype was seen at least ten times. This rearrangement joins TRBV20-1 to TRBJ2-2, with D unresolved. Trimming removed 3 bases from V and 5 bases from J, with 10 bases in between. Per the germline V gene, CDR1 is DFQATT and CDR2 is SNEGSKA (reference sequence). This CDR3 comprises 13 residues. The CDR3 loop reads CSARVLGTGELFF. The CDR3 DNA is TGCAGTGCTAGGGTCCTCGGGACCGGGGAGCTGTTTTTT.

As concerns this clonotype: A much larger clone lies one base from this, so it may be a read error. The V call is TRBV27, the J call TRBJ1-2; 10 bases agree with TRBD1. J lost 8 bases, V lost 4 bases, and 13 bases had no gene match. Germline CDR1 reads MNHEY; CDR2 reads SMNVEV (reference sequence). The CDR3 runs to 16 residues. The CDR3 DNA reads as TGTGCCAGCAGTTCAAGACAGGGGGCGCCGGTCCGGGGCTACACCTTC. Encoded protein: CASSSRQGAPVRGYTF.

The gene calls are TRBV12-5 and TRBJ1-2, with D unclear. Per germline, CDR1 LGHNT and CDR2 FRNRAP. Trimming shortened V by 3 bases and J by 5 bases, and 10 bases separated the two germline ends. The CDR3 loop spans 13 amino acids. The DNA of the CDR3 is TGTGCTAGTGGTTTTGGAGAACAGTATGGCTACACCTTC. Residues: CASGFGEQYGYTF.

The sample holds many counts of this clonotype. V and J are TRBV5-1 and TRBJ1-1; tentatively, D is TRBD1 (5 bases). Between the trimmed V and J ends, which lost 4 bases and 5 bases, there was a span of 12 bases. Germline-derived CDR1 and CDR2 are SGHRS and YFSETQ. This CDR3 comprises 13 residues. CDR3 loop: CASSIQTETEAFF. As DNA, the CDR3 is TGCGCCAGCAGCATCCAGACAGAGACTGAAGCTTTCTTT.

This clonotype has at least ten counts. The gene calls are TRBV28 and TRBJ1-5; 8 bases align to TRBD1. The CDR3 consists of 14 residues. Germline V lookup: CDR1 MDHEN, CDR2 SYDVKM. Trimming took 5 bases from V and 6 from J; bases not matched to a gene: 6. The CDR3 spells CASSHGQGSQPQHF. The CDR3 coding sequence is TGTGCCAGCAGTCACGGACAGGGTAGTCAGCCCCAGCATTTT.